This T cell receptor beta chain is drawn from a study of blood T cell repertoires in COVID-19. Study background: Samples of COVID-19 (acute and convalescent) were obtained from the United States, Italy and Spain. T cells, B-cell-depleted T cells, or PBMCs supplied cDNA or gDNA.

In the original processing: Estimation of nucleated cell counts relied on the amplification of reference gene primers. The repertoire was sequenced with immunoSEQ multiplex PCR; TCRdb's copy has only in-frame clones and lacks some. V and J calls and clone size come straight from that table; D and trimming were deduced from the DNA. Found here are some 100,000 clones, 80% to 95% of them singletons; the top ten hold around 6%. Regarding this clone: The sample carries other DNA sequences with the same CDR3.

Sequences were obtained from peripheral blood. The TCR sequence derives from a man aged 65-85 years with acute or convalescent COVID-19.

This chain's CDR3 is CASSWGTGRNSPLHF. CDR3 sequence (DNA): TGTGCCAGCAGCTGGGGGACAGGTAGGAATTCACCCCTCCACTTT. The V gene is TRBV13, the J gene TRBJ1-6; 8 bases match TRBD1. J gave up 7 bases and V 4 bases, and 6 bases lay outside the gene matches. Germline CDR1 reads PRHDT; CDR2 reads FYEKMQ (reference sequence). The CDR3 is made up of 15 amino acids.